Shown below are 21 T cell receptor beta chains from a single sample sequenced in a study of T-cell memory formation after mild COVID-19 (dated by TCRdb to the early 2020s). The library was made by 5' RACE. Sequencer: Illumina NovaSeq 6000. TCRdb cleaned the public reads at Q25 with fastp, built clones with MiXCR and kept in-frame beta chains. A single entry per CDR3 protein holds the most common genes and DNA from its merged rows. The table for this sample lists about 130,000 distinct CDR3 sequences; around 25% of them were counted only once. Around 24% of the sample is in the top ten clones. What was sequenced was PBMCs or a T cell subset sorted from them (not recorded which). The receptors originated from an adult woman who had mild COVID-19 (a few samples of this study predate the infection). The sample titles of this study are shuffled in the database, so cell type and time point are left out; the donor was told from shared clones.

The genes are TRBV20-1 and TRBJ2-7; D remains ambiguous. The CDR3 contains 11 residues. Trimming removed 7 bases at V and 0 bases at J, with 7 bases between. Germline lookup yields CDR1 DFQATT and CDR2 SNEGSKA (reference sequence). This CDR3 reads CSVGNSYEQYF. The CDR3 bases are TGCAGTGTAGGGAACTCCTACGAGCAGTACTTC.

This clonotype was observed a few times. The chain uses TRBV7-8 and TRBJ2-1, with TRBD2 identical over 8 bases. J gave up 3 bases and V 5 bases, and 12 bases lay outside the gene matches. CDR1 and CDR2 from the germline V gene are SGHVS and FQNEAQ. The CDR3 has 17 residues. Here the CDR3 DNA reads TGTGCCAGCAGCGCCCCCCTGAGCGGGAGTCGCTACAATGAGCAGTTCTTC. Protein sequence: CASSAPLSGSRYNEQFF.

The chain employs TRBV7-9 and TRBJ2-1; 11 nucleotides line up with TRBD2. This CDR3 region has 13 residues. The J segment lost 7 bases and the V segment lost 8 bases, leaving 4 bases of the junction unmatched. Germline V lookup: CDR1 SEHNR, CDR2 FQNEAQ (reference sequence). CDR3 DNA: TGTGCCAGCGACGGGACTAGCGGAAATGAGCAGTTCTTC. This gives the protein CASDGTSGNEQFF.

A few counts support this clonotype. The chain carries TRBV20-1 and TRBJ1-2; D call uncertain. V lost 6 bases and J 1 base, leaving 3 bases between the germline ends. Germline loops: CDR1 DFQATT, CDR2 SNEGSKA (reference sequence). The CDR3 length is 10 residues. CDR3 in DNA: TGCAGTGCCGTTAACTATGGCTACACCTTC. Encoded protein: CSAVNYGYTF.

J is TRBJ1-1 and V is TRBV5-1; 7 bases match TRBD1. Looked up from germline, CDR1 is SGHRS and CDR2 is YFSETQ. The CDR3 sequence is 15 residues long. V gave up 2 bases and J gave up 4 bases; unmatched junction bases: 8. In DNA form, the CDR3 reads TGCGCCAGCAGCTTAGGAGGGGGCGTATCCACTGAAGCTTTCTTT. Its protein product is CASSLGGGVSTEAFF.

The V call is TRBV3-1, the J call TRBJ1-3; TRBD1 might be the D (6 bases). There are 17 residues in the CDR3. The germline V gene has CDR1 LGHDT and CDR2 YNNKEL (reference sequence). Trimming cost V 5 bases and J 7 bases, with 24 bases left between them. The CDR3: CASSTGRKQGRWNTIYF. The CDR3 DNA reads as TGTGCCAGCAGCACAGGAAGAAAACAGGGACGGTGGAACACCATATATTTT.

This sequence joins TRBV7-6 and TRBJ2-7; the D is unclear. The V and J ends lost 5 bases and 6 bases respectively, with 2 bases between them. This CDR3 has 9 residues. CDR1 is SGHVS and CDR2 is FNYEAQ in the germline V gene. CDR3 region: CASSPEQYF. CDR3 DNA: TGTGCCAGCAGCCCCGAGCAGTACTTC.

This clonotype was counted between two and nine times. This chain uses TRBV6-2 or TRBV6-3 with TRBJ2-1, with 12 positions matching TRBD2. The germline V gene has CDR1 MNHEY and CDR2 SVGEGT. The V segment lost 2 bases and the J segment 2 bases; nucleotides outside the gene matches: 13. The CDR3 runs 20 residues. CDR3 region: CASSYNPRLAGAGPYNEQFF. The CDR3 DNA reads as TGTGCCAGCAGTTACAATCCGCGACTAGCGGGGGCCGGTCCCTACAATGAGCAGTTCTTC.

The sample holds a few counts of this clonotype. This rearrangement joins TRBV24-1 to TRBJ2-1; 11 nucleotides align to TRBD2. CDR1 and CDR2 (germline): KGHDR, SFDVKD. The J segment lost 0 bases and the V segment lost 1 base, leaving 10 bases of the junction unmatched. The CDR3 consists of 20 residues. The CDR3 loop is CATSDFASGRTSSSYNEQFF. In DNA form, the CDR3 reads TGTGCCACCAGTGATTTCGCTAGCGGGAGGACGTCCAGCTCCTACAATGAGCAGTTCTTC.

A few counts support this clonotype. The chain couples TRBV6-2 or TRBV6-3 to TRBJ2-5; D possibly corresponds to TRBD1 (6 bases). The CDR3 runs to 15 residues. The germline CDR1 and CDR2 sequences are MNHEY and SVGEGT. The germline V and J ends were trimmed by 5 bases and 5 bases, with 18 bases remaining between them. The CDR3 DNA reads as TGTGCCAGCAGTAGCTTGACAGGAGGTGTTGAGACCCAGTACTTC. It yields the protein CASSSLTGGVETQYF.

This clonotype came up a few times. The rearrangement uses TRBV5-1 and TRBJ2-1, with no clear D. V was shortened by 3 bases and J by 0 bases, with 7 bases between the two germline ends. The CDR3 covers 14 residues. In germline, CDR1 is SGHRS, CDR2 YFSETQ. As DNA, the CDR3 is TGCGCCAGCAGCTGGGATTACTCCTACAATGAGCAGTTCTTC. Translating gives CASSWDYSYNEQFF.

This clonotype was detected only a few times. V and J are TRBV20-1 and TRBJ2-7; TRBD1 might be the D (6 bases). Germline CDR1 DFQATT, CDR2 SNEGSKA (reference sequence). Trimming took off 6 bases at V and 1 base at J, with 19 bases between the two ends. This CDR3 has 15 residues. CDR3 protein: CSAFGPGQASYEQYF. Written as DNA, the CDR3 is TGCAGTGCCTTCGGTCCGGGACAAGCATCCTACGAGCAGTACTTC.

The chain combines TRBV20-1 with TRBJ2-1; 9 nucleotides line up with TRBD2. The CDR3 is made up of 15 amino acids. Germline V lookup: CDR1 DFQATT, CDR2 SNEGSKA (reference sequence). Trimming at V came to 2 bases and at J to 3 bases, leaving 5 bases not matched to a gene. The CDR3 loop is CSARSRTSVYNEQFF. CDR3 coding DNA: TGCAGTGCTAGATCGCGGACTAGCGTCTACAATGAGCAGTTCTTC.

V and J are TRBV5-5 and TRBJ2-7; the D gene is possibly TRBD1 (5 bases). The CDR3 loop spans 12 amino acids. CDR1 and CDR2 (germline): SGHKS, YYEKEE (reference sequence). Trimming stripped 3 bases from V and 6 bases from J, with 10 bases between. CDR3 residues: CASSSTVSEQYF. The CDR3, as DNA: TGTGCCAGCAGCTCGACAGTTTCCGAGCAGTACTTC.

The V and J genes are TRBV10-3 and TRBJ1-6; weak D call: TRBD1 (6 bases). Trimming left V 4 bases short and J 7 bases short, with 11 bases between. CDR1 ENHRY and CDR2 SYGVKD come from the germline V gene. This CDR3 is built from 14 residues. The CDR3 sequence: CAISATGSNSPLHF. In nucleotides, the CDR3 is TGTGCCATCAGTGCTACAGGGTCAAATTCACCCCTCCACTTT.

This chain uses TRBV9 with TRBJ2-1; TRBD2 aligns across 10 bases. The trim removed 5 bases at V and 5 bases at J, leaving 10 bases unmatched. Germline V CDR1 and CDR2: SGDLS, YYNGEE. CDR3 length: 16 residues. CDR3 region: CASRPTSGLADNEQFF. Here the CDR3 DNA reads TGTGCCAGCAGACCAACTTCTGGACTAGCGGACAATGAGCAGTTCTTC.

V and J are TRBV6-5 and TRBJ1-6; D unresolved. Germline CDR1 and CDR2: MNHEY and SVGAGI. The CDR3 sequence is 13 residues long. Trimming took 0 bases from V and 9 from J, leaving 6 bases between them. The DNA of the CDR3 is TGTGCCAGCAGTTACTCGGTCCCTTCACCCCTCCACTTT. Its protein product is CASSYSVPSPLHF.

This rearrangement joins TRBV29-1 to TRBJ2-7, with D hard to call. This CDR3 is 11 amino acids long. V lost 4 bases and J lost 3, with 7 bases in between. Germline V CDR1 and CDR2: SQVTM, ANQGSEA. The CDR3 coding sequence is TGCAGCGTTGTGGTAAACTACGAGCAGTACTTC. Translation gives CSVVVNYEQYF.

The chain carries TRBV7-3 and TRBJ2-3; D remains unclear. This CDR3 comprises 13 residues. Germline V gene data show CDR1 as SGHTA and CDR2 as FQGTGA. Trimming took 6 bases from V and 6 from J, leaving 13 bases between them. The CDR3 region is CASSFRELDTQYF. The CDR3 nucleotides read TGTGCCAGCAGTTTCCGAGAGTTGGATACGCAGTATTTT.

The rearrangement links TRBV20-1 to TRBJ1-2; possibly TRBD1 for D (6 bases). Trimming stripped 3 bases from V and 1 base from J, with 24 bases between. The CDR3 length is 18 residues. Per the germline V gene, CDR1 is DFQATT and CDR2 is SNEGSKA (reference sequence). The CDR3 nucleotides read TGCAGTGCTAGTGACAGAATGGGGGCAGGCCCTCTTAACTATGGCTACACCTTC. Protein: CSASDRMGAGPLNYGYTF.

V is TRBV27 and J is TRBJ1-1, with D possibly being TRBD1 (5 bases). Germline-derived CDR1 and CDR2 are MNHEY and SMNVEV (reference sequence). The germline V and J ends were trimmed by 1 base and 6 bases, with 18 bases remaining between them. There are 16 residues in the CDR3. The CDR3 nucleotides read TGTGCCAGCAGTTTATATATAGTAGGAGGAGGGGCTGAAGCTTTCTTT. Its protein product is CASSLYIVGGGAEAFF.